This T cell receptor beta chain was identified during a study of blood T cell repertoires in COVID-19. In the study overall: The United States, Italy and Spain provided the acute and convalescent COVID-19 samples. Sources were T cells, B-cell-depleted T cells, or PBMCs; the material itself was cDNA or gDNA.

Clones were sequenced by immunoSEQ multiplex PCR, and TCRdb holds only the in-frame ones, with some missing. The sample yields about 240,000 clones, around 86% seen once. Germline CDR1 LGHNA, CDR2 YSLEER. V lost 0 bases and J 5 bases, leaving 10 bases between the germline ends. CDR3 length: 14 amino acids. The chain joins TRBV4-3 to TRBJ1-1; tentative D call: TRBD1 (5 bases). The sample was peripheral blood. The TCR was taken from a woman aged 70-85 years with active or convalescent COVID-19. The CDR3, as DNA: TGCGCCAGCAGCCAAGAAGGAGGGGTAACTGAAGCTTTCTTT. It yields the protein CASSQEGGVTEAFF.